The 20 T cell receptor beta chains presented below share a single source sample, sequenced in a study of T cells in Graves' hyperthyroidism and ophthalmopathy. There were TCR beta CDR3 regions amplified from RNA transcripts. In the first-round RT-PCR of the TCR CDR3, the HTBI primer set was used. TCRdb reprocessed the multiplex PCR reads with MiXCR, giving one entry per CDR3 protein. This sample carries approximately 610,000 distinct CDR3 sequences, roughly 15% of them seen once, and the ten largest clones take over 3.5%. The sample consisted of blood. These TCRs come from a woman in her thirties or forties with Graves' ophthalmopathy.

This clonotype was observed a handful of times. This chain joins TRBV12-3 or TRBV12-4 and TRBJ2-6; TRBD1 matches at 11 bases. This CDR3 has 18 amino acids. Unmatched junction bases numbered 10, after V lost 5 bases and J lost 4 bases. Here the CDR3 reads CASSPRTGGEVGANVLTF. The CDR3 coding sequence is TGTGCCAGCAGTCCTAGGACAGGGGGCGAAGTAGGGGCCAACGTCCTGACTTTC.

The rearrangement links TRBV6-2 or TRBV6-3 to TRBJ2-5; 15 bases map to TRBD2. The germline CDR1 and CDR2 sequences are MNHEY and SVGEGT. V was pared by 2 bases and J by 5 bases, with 21 bases of the junction left unmatched. CDR3 length: 22 residues. The CDR3 protein is CASSYLNPGLAGGELGRETQYF. The CDR3 bases are TGTGCCAGCAGTTACCTTAATCCTGGACTAGCGGGAGGGGAGTTAGGTCGGGAGACCCAGTACTTC.

This clonotype was observed at least ten times. The CDR3 sequence: CASSPTTWGNQPQHF. Written as DNA, the CDR3 is TGTGCCAGCAGTCCTACGACATGGGGCAATCAGCCCCAGCATTTT. The chain has TRBV28 and TRBJ1-5; no clear D. Trimming took 5 bases from V and 2 from J, leaving 13 bases between them. The germline gives CDR1 MDHEN, CDR2 SYDVKM. CDR3 length: 15 residues.

This clonotype was found many times. The chain is built from TRBV7-8 and TRBJ2-7; D gene unclear. This CDR3 comprises 13 residues. Germline assignment: CDR1 SGHVS and CDR2 FQNEAQ. V gave up 5 bases and J gave up 2 bases, with 10 bases separating them. The CDR3 sequence: CASSRDLPYEQYF. DNA of the CDR3: TGTGCCAGCAGCAGAGACTTGCCCTACGAGCAGTACTTC.

This clonotype was observed a handful of times. The rearrangement links TRBV4-1 to TRBJ2-2; 7 bases line up with TRBD2. V shed 1 base and J 1 base; nucleotides not matched to a gene: 6. This CDR3 has 17 residues. Per germline, CDR1 MGHRA and CDR2 YSYEKL. Written as DNA, the CDR3 is TGCGCCAGCAGCCAAGGGCCCGGACTAGTGAACACCGGGGAGCTGTTTTTT. Its protein is CASSQGPGLVNTGELFF.

This chain connects TRBV6-1 to TRBJ2-7; 11 bases line up with TRBD2. In germline, CDR1 is MNHNS, CDR2 SASEGT. Germline trimming cut 6 bases from V and 4 bases from J; bases unmatched to any gene: 11. This CDR3 has 16 residues. Here the CDR3 DNA reads TGTGCCAGCAGCAGCGGTAGCGGGAGGGCCGGGTACGAGCAGTACTTC. It codes for CASSSGSGRAGYEQYF.

This clonotype was counted a few times. V gene TRBV7-8 combines with J gene TRBJ2-7; a possible D gene is TRBD1 (5 bases). Germline CDR1 is SGHVS and CDR2 is FQNEAQ. This CDR3 contains 12 residues. The V gene lost 5 bases and the J gene lost 5 bases, with 10 bases spanning the gap. The CDR3 loop reads CASSTQDHEQYF. The DNA of the CDR3 is TGTGCCAGCAGCACACAGGACCACGAGCAGTACTTC.

CDR3 nucleotide sequence: TGCAGTGCCACGGGTTACGGTAATCAGCCCCAGCATTTT. This gives the protein CSATGYGNQPQHF. This chain joins TRBV20-1 and TRBJ1-5, with D hard to call. Germline V gives CDR1 DFQATT, CDR2 SNEGSKA (reference sequence). V gave up 6 bases and J gave up 4 bases, with 13 bases separating them. The CDR3 runs 13 residues.

The sample holds many counts of this clonotype. This chain uses TRBV20-1 with TRBJ1-2; 8 bases align to TRBD1. The CDR3 sequence is 15 residues long. The V segment lost 6 bases and the J segment 2 bases; nucleotides outside the gene matches: 11. The V gene's germline CDR1 is DFQATT and CDR2 SNEGSKA (reference sequence). The CDR3 spells CSALGQGGANYGYTF. CDR3 DNA sequence: TGCAGTGCACTCGGACAGGGAGGGGCCAACTATGGCTACACCTTC.

This clonotype was detected ten times or more. The chain is built from TRBV27 and TRBJ1-2; D unclear. The CDR3 runs 14 residues. Trimming took off 2 bases at V and 1 base at J, with 8 bases between the two ends. Germline loops: CDR1 MNHEY, CDR2 SMNVEV (reference sequence). CDR3 sequence (DNA): TGTGCCAGCAGTTTAACATACAGTAACTATGGCTACACCTTC. It translates to CASSLTYSNYGYTF.

This clonotype was counted many times. The chain couples TRBV28 to TRBJ2-7; D uncertain. Germline CDR1 is MDHEN and CDR2 is SYDVKM. The CDR3 contains 11 residues. Trimming removed 7 bases from V and 3 bases from J, with 7 bases in between. The chain's CDR3 is CASTRLYEQYF. In DNA form, the CDR3 reads TGTGCCAGCACTCGGCTCTACGAGCAGTACTTC.

This clonotype appeared many times. V is TRBV7-2 and J is TRBJ2-7, with 7 bases fitting TRBD2. CDR3 length: 14 amino acids. V lost 5 bases and J lost 5; bases outside the gene matches: 9. Germline CDR1 SGHTA, CDR2 FQGNSA. The CDR3 DNA reads as TGTGCCAGCAGCCCCGGGTTGCGGGAGAACGAGCAGTACTTC. Amino acids: CASSPGLRENEQYF.

There are many counts of this clonotype. This CDR3 reads CASSLGPQGGVYF. CDR3 nucleotide sequence: TGTGCCAGCAGCTTAGGGCCACAGGGTGGCGTGTACTTC. V usage is TRBV11-2 and J usage is TRBJ2-7; D might be TRBD1 (6 bases). The CDR3 has 13 residues. V was trimmed by 1 base and J by 12 bases, leaving 16 bases between them. Germline V CDR1 and CDR2: SGHAT, FQNNGV.

The chain recombines TRBV28 with TRBJ2-7; D unresolved. The CDR3 covers 13 residues. Per germline, CDR1 MDHEN and CDR2 SYDVKM. V lost 2 bases and J lost 5, with 10 bases in between. For the CDR3, the DNA is TGTGCCAGCAGTTTAGAGGTTCTCAACGAGCAGTACTTC. Translated: CASSLEVLNEQYF.

This clonotype was observed a handful of times. The chain carries TRBV3-1 and TRBJ1-5, with 7 bases aligning to TRBD1. V lost 4 bases and J lost 4; bases outside the gene matches: 7. The CDR3 runs to 15 residues. CDR1 is LGHDT and CDR2 is YNNKEL in the germline V gene (reference sequence). CDR3 DNA sequence: TGTGCCAGCAGCCCTGGACAGGCCTGGAATCAGCCCCAGCATTTT. It encodes CASSPGQAWNQPQHF.

This clonotype has only a few counts. The rearrangement uses TRBV11-1 and TRBJ1-2; maybe TRBD1 (5 bases). Germline V gene sequence: CDR1 SGHAT, CDR2 FQDESV (reference sequence). There are 16 residues in the CDR3. V was trimmed by 5 bases and J by 8 bases, leaving 24 bases between them. CDR3 in amino acids: CASSPRQRGPERGYTF. The DNA of the CDR3 is TGTGCCAGCAGCCCGCGACAGCGGGGTCCAGAGAGGGGCTACACCTTC.

This clonotype was seen many times. The chain combines TRBV3-1 with TRBJ2-4; D is ambiguous. The germline CDR1 and CDR2 sequences are LGHDT and YNNKEL (reference sequence). V lost 3 bases to trimming and J lost 5 bases, with 8 bases between them. CDR3 length: 13 amino acids. The CDR3 DNA reads as TGTGCCAGCAGCCAGGGGTTAGAAAACATTCAGTACTTC. Translation gives CASSQGLENIQYF.

This clonotype was detected only a few times. The V gene is TRBV6-2 or TRBV6-3, the J gene TRBJ1-2, with 8 bases lining up with TRBD1. The CDR3 totals 13 residues. From germline, CDR1 is MNHEY and CDR2 SVGEGT. The V and J ends lost 5 bases and 10 bases, in that order; junction bases with no gene match: 9. The DNA of the CDR3 is TGTGCCAGCAGTAATGGACAGGGCCGCCCCTACACCTTC. Its protein product is CASSNGQGRPYTF.

This clonotype has a count of ten or more. The chain has TRBV20-1 and TRBJ1-1; D might be TRBD1 (5 bases). This CDR3 comprises 10 residues. Germline lookup yields CDR1 DFQATT and CDR2 SNEGSKA (reference sequence). V was clipped by 5 bases and J by 11 bases, with 12 bases between them. CDR3 amino acids: CSARQSGAFF. The CDR3 DNA sequence: TGCAGTGCTCGGCAATCAGGGGCTTTCTTT.

This clonotype was observed once. V is TRBV12-3 or TRBV12-4 and J is TRBJ2-7; possibly TRBD2 for D (7 bases). CDR3 size: 17 residues. Trimming removed 2 bases at V and 4 bases at J, with 21 bases between. The CDR3 nucleotides are TGTGCCAGCAGTTTACCCCTTCCTAGCGGAGGGGGGTACGAGCAGTACTTC. Translation: CASSLPLPSGGGYEQYF.